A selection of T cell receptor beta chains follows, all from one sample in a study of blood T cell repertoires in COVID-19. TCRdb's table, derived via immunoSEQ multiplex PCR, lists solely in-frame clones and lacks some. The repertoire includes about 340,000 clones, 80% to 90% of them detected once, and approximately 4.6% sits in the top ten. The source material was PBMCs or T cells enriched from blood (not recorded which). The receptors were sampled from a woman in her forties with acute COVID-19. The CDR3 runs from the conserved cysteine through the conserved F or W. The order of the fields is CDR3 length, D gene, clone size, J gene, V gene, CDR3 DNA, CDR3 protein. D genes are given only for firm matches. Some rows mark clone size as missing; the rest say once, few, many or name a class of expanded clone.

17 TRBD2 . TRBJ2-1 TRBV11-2 TGTGCCAGCAGCCCAATGGGCGGGAGGACTAGCGGGAGGCTTCAGTTCTTC CASSPMGGRTSGRLQFF
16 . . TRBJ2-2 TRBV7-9 TGTGCCAGCAGCACGCCACCCGGGATGATCACCGGGGAGCTGTTTTTT CASSTPPGMITGELFF
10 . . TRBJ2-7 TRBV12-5 TGTGCTAGTGGTACAGCAGAGCAGTACTTC CASGTAEQYF
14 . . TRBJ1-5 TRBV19 TGTGCCAGTATTGGTGCGAATAGCAATCAGCCCCAGCATTTT CASIGANSNQPQHF
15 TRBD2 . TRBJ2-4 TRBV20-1 TGCAGTGCTAGTCCTAGCGGGAGCTACTGGAACATTCAGTACTTC CSASPSGSYWNIQYF
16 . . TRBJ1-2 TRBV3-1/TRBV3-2 TGTGCCAGCAGCTCCAGCCGACAGTTACTTAACTATGGCTACACCTTC CASSSSRQLLNYGYTF
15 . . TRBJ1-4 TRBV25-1 TGTGCCAGCAGTGAATTTGGTTTCGGGGATGAAAAACTGTTTTTT CASSEFGFGDEKLFF
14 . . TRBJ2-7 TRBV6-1 TGTGCCAGCAGTGAAAGAGCCTGGTTCTACGAGCAGTACTTC CASSERAWFYEQYF
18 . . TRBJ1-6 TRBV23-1 TGCGCCAGGCCAGCTACGCACTACACAGGTTTTAAAAATTCACCCCTCCACTTT CARPATHYTGFKNSPLHF
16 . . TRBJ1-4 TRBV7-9 TGTGCCAGCAGCTTTATCCCGTCTTTAGAGAGTGAAAAACTGTTTTTT CASSFIPSLESEKLFF
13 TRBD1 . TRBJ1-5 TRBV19 TGTGCCAGCGGGACAGGGGGTAATCAGCCCCAGCATTTT CASGTGGNQPQHF
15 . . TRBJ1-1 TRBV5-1 TGCGCCAGCAGCTTGCTGGGCGAGATGAACACTGAAGCTTTCTTT CASSLLGEMNTEAFF
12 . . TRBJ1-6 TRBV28 TGTGCCAGCAGAGCTCTAAGTTCACCCCTCCACTTT CASRALSSPLHF
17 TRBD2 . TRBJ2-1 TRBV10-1 TGCGCCAGCAGTTCAGGGCTAGCGGGCGCCTCCTACAATGAGCAGTTCTTC CASSSGLAGASYNEQFF
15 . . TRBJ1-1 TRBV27 TGTGCCAGCAGTTTAGCCAGGGGAGGGAGGACTGAAGCTTTCTTT CASSLARGGRTEAFF
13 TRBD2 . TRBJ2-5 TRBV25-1 TGTGCCAGCAGCCTTACAGCGGGGGAGACCCAGTACTTC CASSLTAGETQYF
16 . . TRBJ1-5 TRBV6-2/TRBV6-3 TGTGCCAGCAGTTATGACAGATCACTTAGCAATCAGCCCCAGCATTTT CASSYDRSLSNQPQHF
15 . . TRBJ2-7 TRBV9 TGTGCCAGCAGCGTAGAAGGAGGCGGTCTCTACGAGCAGTACTTC CASSVEGGGLYEQYF
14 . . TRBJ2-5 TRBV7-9 TGTGCCAGCAGCTTAGAACAGGGTGTGGAGACCCAGTACTTC CASSLEQGVETQYF
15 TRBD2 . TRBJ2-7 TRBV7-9 TGTGCCAGCAGCTTTGGTGCGGGAGTATACTACGAGCAGTACTTC CASSFGAGVYYEQYF
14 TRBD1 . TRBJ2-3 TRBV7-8 TGTGCCAGCAGCGTCGGACAGGGCACAGATACGCAGTATTTT CASSVGQGTDTQYF
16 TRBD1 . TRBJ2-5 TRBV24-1 TGTGCCACCAGTGCCGGAAGACAGGGACGGCAAGAGACCCAGTACTTC CATSAGRQGRQETQYF
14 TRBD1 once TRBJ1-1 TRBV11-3 TGTGCCAGCAGCCCGGGGACAGGGTCTCCTGAAGCTTTCTTT CASSPGTGSPEAFF
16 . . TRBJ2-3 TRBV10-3 TGTGCCATCACCATGGACAACACGTTGGGCACAGATACGCAGTATTTT CAITMDNTLGTDTQYF
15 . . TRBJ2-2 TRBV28 TGTGCCAGCAGTATCGGGTCTACCAACACCGGGGAGCTGTTTTTT CASSIGSTNTGELFF
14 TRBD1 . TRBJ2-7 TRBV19 TGTGCCAGTAGTATAGGGACAGGACCCTACGAGCAGTACTTC CASSIGTGPYEQYF
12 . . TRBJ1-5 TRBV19 TGTGCCAGTAATAGTGGCAATCAGCCCCAGCATTTT CASNSGNQPQHF
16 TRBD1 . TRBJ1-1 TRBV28 TGTGCCAGCAGTTCCCCCGGGACAGGGTTTGGCGCTGAAGCTTTCTTT CASSSPGTGFGAEAFF
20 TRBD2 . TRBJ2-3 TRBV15 TGTGCCACCAGCAGAACCCCAGGGACTAGCGGGGGGGCTGACACAGATACGCAGTATTTT CATSRTPGTSGGADTDTQYF
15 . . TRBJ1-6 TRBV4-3 TGCGCCAGCAGCCAAGATTCACCGACAAATTCACCCCTCCACTTT CASSQDSPTNSPLHF
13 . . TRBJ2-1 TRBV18 TGTGCCAGCTCCCCAACTAGGGCGGATGAGCAGTTCTTC CASSPTRADEQFF
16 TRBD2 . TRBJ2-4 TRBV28 TGTGCCAGCAGTTTACTGACTAGCGGGAGTGTGGTCATTCAGTACTTC CASSLLTSGSVVIQYF
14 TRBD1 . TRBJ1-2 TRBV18 TGTGCCAGCTCACGAAGACAGGGGGACTATGGCTACACCTTC CASSRRQGDYGYTF
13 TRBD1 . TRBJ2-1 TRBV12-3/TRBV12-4 TGTGCCAGCAGTTTGGACAGGGAATTCGTGCAGTTCTTC CASSLDREFVQFF
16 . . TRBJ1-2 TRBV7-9 TGTGCCAGCAGCTTTGCAGTAGGGGGAGTAAACTATGGCTACACCTTC CASSFAVGGVNYGYTF
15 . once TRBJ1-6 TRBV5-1 TGCGCCAGCAGCGGGAGTCCGGGTGACAATTCACCCCTCCACTTT CASSGSPGDNSPLHF
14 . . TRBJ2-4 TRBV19 TGTGCCAGTAGTCTTACAGGAGCCAAAAACATTCAGTACTTC CASSLTGAKNIQYF
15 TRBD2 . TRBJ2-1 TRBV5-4 TGTGCCAGCAGCTTGGGCCTAGCGGGGGGGCAGAGGCAGTTCTTC CASSLGLAGGQRQFF
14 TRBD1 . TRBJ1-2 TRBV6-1 TGTGCCAGCAGTGAAGAAGACAGGGGAAATGGCTACACCTTC CASSEEDRGNGYTF
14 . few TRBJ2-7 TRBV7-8 TGTGCCAGCAGCTTTCAGGGAAATCGAGACGAGCAGTACTTC CASSFQGNRDEQYF
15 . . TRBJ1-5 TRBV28 TGTGCCAGCAGTTGGGGCGGGGTTAGCAATCAGCCCCAGCATTTT CASSWGGVSNQPQHF
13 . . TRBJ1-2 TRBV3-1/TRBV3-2 TGTGCCAGCAGCTCAGGGGTTAACTATGGCTACACCTTC CASSSGVNYGYTF
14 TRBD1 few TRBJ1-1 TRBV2 TGTGCCAGCAGTGTGGGACAGCTGAACACTGAAGCTTTCTTT CASSVGQLNTEAFF
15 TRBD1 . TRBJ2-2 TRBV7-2 TGTGCCAGCAGCGCAGGACAGGGGGGCACCGGGGAGCTGTTTTTT CASSAGQGGTGELFF
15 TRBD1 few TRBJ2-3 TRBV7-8 TGTGCCAGCACCTTAAGGACAGGGGACACAGATACGCAGTATTTT CASTLRTGDTDTQYF
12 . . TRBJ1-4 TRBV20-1 TGCAGTGCTAGTTCGGGGGGGGAAAAACTGTTTTTT CSASSGGEKLFF
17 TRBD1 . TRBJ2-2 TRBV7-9 TGTGCCAGCAGCTTAAGTTGGTGGGACAGGGGCACCGGGGAGCTGTTTTTT CASSLSWWDRGTGELFF
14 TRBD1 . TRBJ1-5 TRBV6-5 TGTGCCAGCAGGGGACAGGGAGGCAATCAGCCCCAGCATTTT CASRGQGGNQPQHF
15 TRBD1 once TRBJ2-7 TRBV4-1 TGCGCCAGCAGCCAAGATCTGGGACAGGGCGCCGAGCAGTACTTC CASSQDLGQGAEQYF
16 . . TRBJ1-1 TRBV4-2 TGTGCCAGCAGCCAAGGAGGCAGGGGCTCGAACACTGAAGCTTTCTTT CASSQGGRGSNTEAFF
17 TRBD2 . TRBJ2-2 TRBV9 TGTGCCAGCAGCGTAGGACTTAGCGGGAGTATCACCGGGGAGCTGTTTTTT CASSVGLSGSITGELFF
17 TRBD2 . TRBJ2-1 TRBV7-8 TGTGCCAGCAGCTTAGCCCGGCTAGCGGGAGCGGTCAATGAGCAGTTCTTC CASSLARLAGAVNEQFF
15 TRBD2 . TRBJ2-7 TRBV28 TGTGCCAGCACCCAGTTAGCGGGTGCCCCCTACGAGCAGTACTTC CASTQLAGAPYEQYF
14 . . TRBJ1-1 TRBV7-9 TGTGCCAGCAGCCCCCCGGGAGCCCAAACCAAAGCTTTCTTT CASSPPGAQTKAFF
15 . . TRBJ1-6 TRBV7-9 TGTGCCAGCAGCTTAAGGGGTTCAGATAGTTCACCCCTCCACTTT CASSLRGSDSSPLHF
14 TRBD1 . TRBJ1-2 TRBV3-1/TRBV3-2 TGTGCCAGCAGGCGGACTACAGGGGTGGAGGGCTACACCTTC CASRRTTGVEGYTF
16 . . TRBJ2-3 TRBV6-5 TGTGCCAGCAGTTTACAGGGGTCCGGGGGCCCAGATACGCAGTATTTT CASSLQGSGGPDTQYF
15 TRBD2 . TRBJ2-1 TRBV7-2 TGTGCCAGCAGCTTAGGAATAGCGGGGGTGGGTGAGCAGTTCTTC CASSLGIAGVGEQFF
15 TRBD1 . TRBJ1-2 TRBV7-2 TGTGCCAGCAGCTTAAGAGATCAGGGGGGACGTGGCTACACCTTC CASSLRDQGGRGYTF
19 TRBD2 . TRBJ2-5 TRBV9 TGTGCCAGCAGCGTAGGGGTGCTAGCGGGCGGCCTCGGAGAAGAGACCCAGTACTTC CASSVGVLAGGLGEETQYF